A selection of T cell receptor beta chains follows, all from one sample in a study of beta chain features in type 1 diabetes. The method was immunoSEQ multiplex PCR; TCRdb's version includes in-frame clones alone and lacks a portion of them. The data contain about 710,000 clones, roughly 13% of them singletons. The sequenced material came from naive CD4+ T cells from blood. The receptors derive from a young man with type 1 diabetes. The CDR3 runs from the conserved cysteine through the conserved F or W. D genes are given only for firm matches. Some rows mark clone size as missing; the rest say once, few, many or name a class of expanded clone.

>TRBJ2-7|.|TRBV29-1|.
CSVYRGGNEQYF
TGCAGCGTCTACAGGGGCGGGAACGAGCAGTACTTC
>TRBJ1-1|.|TRBV30|.
CAWSVDTEAFF
TGTGCCTGGAGTGTGGACACTGAAGCTTTCTTT
>TRBJ2-7|TRBD2|TRBV5-1|few
CASSPDPSGGPYEQYF
TGCGCCAGCAGCCCAGATCCGTCGGGGGGTCCCTACGAGCAGTACTTC
>TRBJ1-1|.|TRBV30|.
CAWSVAGNTEAFF
TGTGCCTGGAGTGTCGCGGGGAACACTGAAGCTTTCTTT
>TRBJ1-2|.|TRBV20-1|.
CSPFSGVSYTF
TGCAGTCCATTCTCCGGGGTGAGCTACACCTTC
>TRBJ1-5|TRBD1|TRBV6-5|.
CASTGGSNQPQHF
TGTGCCAGCACAGGGGGGAGCAATCAGCCCCAGCATTTT
>TRBJ2-3|TRBD2|TRBV7-9|few
CASSSGLAGANTQYF
TGTGCCAGCAGCTCGGGACTAGCGGGAGCAAATACGCAGTATTTT
>TRBJ1-1|.|TRBV2|few
CASGDRSAGNTEAFF
TGTGCCAGTGGTGACCGCAGTGCAGGGAACACTGAAGCTTTCTTT
>TRBJ2-1|.|TRBV4-1|.
CASSTVRGLYNEQFF
TGCGCCAGCAGCACCGTAAGGGGACTTTACAATGAGCAGTTCTTC
>TRBJ2-1|.|TRBV30|.
CAWSVQRKGYEQFF
TGTGCCTGGAGTGTACAGAGGAAGGGGTATGAGCAGTTCTTC
>TRBJ2-2|.|TRBV6-5|.
CASSLPFNTGELFF
TGTGCCAGCAGTTTGCCCTTCAACACCGGGGAGCTGTTTTTT
>TRBJ1-2|.|TRBV4-3|.
CASSQDWVVRGYTF
TGCGCCAGCAGCCAAGATTGGGTAGTGCGCGGCTACACCTTC
>TRBJ2-3|.|TRBV29-1|.
CSASGKGLDTQYF
TGCAGCGCCTCGGGGAAGGGATTAGATACGCAGTATTTT
>TRBJ2-2|TRBD2|TRBV30|.
CAWSRGRAHSGELFF
TGTGCCTGGAGTCGCGGGAGAGCACATTCCGGGGAGCTGTTTTTT
>TRBJ2-7|.|TRBV5-1|few
CASSNPSSSSYEQYF
TGCGCCAGCTCCAACCCATCCTCTAGCTCCTACGAGCAGTACTTC
>TRBJ1-1|.|TRBV7-9|.
CASSSAPADTEAFF
TGTGCCAGCAGTAGTGCCCCGGCGGACACTGAAGCTTTCTTT
>TRBJ1-1|.|TRBV7-2|few
CASSPWEARTEAFF
TGTGCCAGCAGCCCATGGGAGGCTAGGACTGAAGCTTTCTTT
>TRBJ2-5|.|TRBV7-9|few
CASSLALPGVSTQYF
TGTGCCAGCAGCTTAGCACTTCCCGGTGTGTCGACCCAGTACTTC
>TRBJ2-1|.|TRBV10-3|few
CAISESARDEQFF
TGTGCCATCAGTGAGTCGGCCAGAGATGAGCAGTTCTTC
>TRBJ2-7|.|TRBV6-1|few
CATSNPNTEQYF
TGTGCCACCTCTAATCCGAACACCGAGCAGTACTTC
>TRBJ2-3|.|TRBV5-4|few
CASRGGVGDTQYF
TGTGCCAGCAGGGGGGGTGTTGGAGATACGCAGTATTTT
>TRBJ2-1|TRBD2|TRBV7-2|few
CASSLRSSGHNEQFF
TGTGCCAGCAGCTTGAGGTCTAGCGGGCACAATGAGCAGTTCTTC
>TRBJ2-3|TRBD1|TRBV7-2|few
CASSPGQGGSDTQYF
TGTGCCAGCAGCCCTGGACAGGGGGGTTCAGATACGCAGTATTTT
>TRBJ2-7|.|TRBV7-3|few
CASSLVPSYEQYF
TGTGCCAGCAGCTTAGTCCCTTCCTACGAGCAGTACTTC
>TRBJ1-6|.|TRBV28|.
CASSFVSLGNSPLHF
TGTGCCAGCAGTTTTGTGAGCCTAGGGAATTCACCCCTCCACTTT
>TRBJ2-7|.|TRBV29-1|few
CSVLPGPDYEQYF
TGCAGCGTACTACCGGGCCCAGACTACGAGCAGTACTTC
>TRBJ2-3|TRBD1|TRBV4-1|.
CASSQDPDRVRTDTQYF
TGCGCCAGCAGCCAAGATCCGGACAGGGTCAGGACAGATACGCAGTATTTT
>TRBJ1-4|.|TRBV4-3|.
CASSQGGTITNEKLFF
TGCGCCAGCAGCCAAGGAGGGACTATAACTAATGAAAAACTGTTTTTT
>TRBJ1-1|.|TRBV30|few
CAYTDRNTEAFF
TGTGCCTATACGGACAGGAACACTGAAGCTTTCTTT
>TRBJ2-2|TRBD2|TRBV5-4|few
CASSQRLAGEYTGELFF
TGTGCCAGCAGCCAGAGACTAGCGGGAGAGTACACCGGGGAGCTGTTTTTT
>TRBJ2-5|.|TRBV7-2|.
CASSFRVQETQYF
TGTGCCAGCAGCTTCAGGGTACAAGAGACCCAGTACTTC
>TRBJ1-1|.|TRBV7-9|few
CASSLGQGNTEAFF
TGTGCCAGCAGCTTGGGGCAGGGGAACACTGAAGCTTTCTTT
>TRBJ1-4|.|TRBV30|.
CASPLLSTGEKLFF
TGTGCCTCCCCTCTACTGTCCACGGGGGAAAAACTGTTTTTT
>TRBJ2-1|TRBD2|TRBV6-6|.
CASSYSRGDYNEQFF
TGTGCCAGCAGTTACTCCCGGGGGGATTACAATGAGCAGTTCTTC
>TRBJ2-3|.|TRBV7-9|few
CASSQQGEGTQYF
TGTGCCAGCAGCCAACAGGGAGAGGGGACGCAGTATTTT
>TRBJ2-3|.|TRBV28|few
CASSLRADTQYF
TGTGCCAGCAGTCTTAGGGCAGATACGCAGTATTTT
>TRBJ1-1|.|TRBV6-1|few
CASSGHLNTEAFF
TGTGCCAGCAGTGGGCACTTGAACACTGAAGCTTTCTTT
>TRBJ2-1|.|TRBV7-9|few
CASSLSPGGLDLEQFF
TGTGCCAGCAGCTTATCCCCGGGGGGCCTAGATCTAGAGCAGTTCTTC
>TRBJ1-1|.|TRBV9|.
CASSAHGTGFLGTEAFF
TGTGCCAGCAGCGCGCATGGGACTGGATTTTTAGGCACTGAAGCTTTCTTT
>TRBJ2-1|.|TRBV4-2|.
CASARDPNNEQFF
TGTGCCAGCGCACGGGACCCCAACAATGAGCAGTTCTTC
>TRBJ2-3|.|TRBV5-1|few
CASSGGPGPLADTQYF
TGCGCCAGCAGCGGGGGGCCGGGACCCCTGGCAGATACGCAGTATTTT
>TRBJ2-1|.|TRBV5-1|few
CASSQPVAEGYNEQFF
TGCGCCAGCAGCCAGCCGGTAGCGGAGGGATACAATGAGCAGTTCTTC
>TRBJ1-3|.|TRBV7-9|few
CASSPWTRSDTIYF
TGTGCCAGCAGCCCTTGGACGCGATCGGACACCATATATTTT
>TRBJ2-3|.|TRBV6-5|.
CASGRTDTQYF
TGTGCCAGCGGACGCACAGATACGCAGTATTTT
>TRBJ1-4|.|TRBV30|.
CAWANEKLFF
TGTGCCTGGGCCAATGAAAAACTGTTTTTT
>TRBJ1-2|TRBD1|TRBV30|few
CAWMTGANYGYTF
TGTGCCTGGATGACAGGGGCTAACTATGGCTACACCTTC
>TRBJ1-1|.|TRBV29-1|.
CSGDGGTDEAFF
TGCAGCGGCGATGGGGGGACGGATGAAGCTTTCTTT
>TRBJ2-5|.|TRBV7-2|.
CASSLREVSAYQETQYF
TGTGCCAGCAGCTTACGTGAGGTTTCGGCGTACCAAGAGACCCAGTACTTC
>TRBJ2-1|.|TRBV14|many
CASSQDRRDMQFF
TGTGCCAGCAGCCAAGATCGGCGGGATATGCAGTTCTTC
>TRBJ2-1|.|TRBV29-1|.
CSVDTSSYNEQFF
TGCAGCGTTGACACGAGCTCCTACAATGAGCAGTTCTTC
>TRBJ2-1|TRBD2|TRBV6-1|.
CASSEQPSGLSYNEQFF
TGTGCCAGCAGTGAACAGCCTAGCGGGCTCTCCTACAATGAGCAGTTCTTC
>TRBJ2-7|TRBD2|TRBV28|.
CASRLAGGSSYEQYF
TGTGCCAGCAGACTAGCGGGGGGAAGCTCCTACGAGCAGTACTTC
>TRBJ2-7|.|TRBV6-5|few
CASSQGGEQYF
TGTGCCAGCAGCCAGGGTGGGGAGCAGTACTTC
>TRBJ1-3|.|TRBV7-9|few
CASSVLGNSGNTIYF
TGTGCCAGCAGCGTCTTGGGAAACTCTGGAAACACCATATATTTT
>TRBJ1-2|TRBD1|TRBV7-8|few
CASSSGQVYGYTF
TGTGCCAGCAGCTCCGGACAGGTCTATGGCTACACCTTC
>TRBJ1-6|.|TRBV30|few
CAWSGQTDSPLHF
TGTGCCTGGAGTGGGCAGACTGATTCACCCCTCCACTTT
>TRBJ2-5|TRBD2|TRBV6-1|.
CASSERRGREETQYF
TGTGCCAGCAGTGAAAGACGCGGGCGGGAGGAGACCCAGTACTTC
>TRBJ2-3|TRBD1|TRBV6-5|.
CASSLQGDSTDTQYF
TGTGCCAGCAGTCTACAGGGGGATAGCACAGATACGCAGTATTTT
>TRBJ2-7|.|TRBV6-5|few
CASSYSDPYEQYF
TGTGCCAGCAGTTACTCGGACCCTTACGAGCAGTACTTC